This T cell receptor (beta chain) is drawn from a study of blood T cell repertoires in COVID-19. As for the study in general: Sample material is recorded as cDNA or gDNA derived from T cells, B-cell-depleted T cells, or PBMCs.

Study processing details: Reference gene primer amplification yielded estimated nucleated cell counts. TCRdb keeps only in-frame clones here, not all; method: immunoSEQ multiplex PCR. V and J calls and clone size follow that table, whereas D and trimming were derived from the DNA. The data show fewer than 450,000 clones, with more than 70% seen just once and about 7.3% held by the top ten. Seattle's cohort entered during active infection and was followed longitudinally. This CDR3 spans 15 amino acids. The J segment lost 5 bases and the V segment lost 5 bases, leaving 10 bases of the junction unmatched. The germline V gene has CDR1 SGHTA and CDR2 FQGNSA.

Specimen: peripheral blood. This receptor was obtained from a woman between 70 and 85 years old with COVID-19, enrolled during active disease. V usage is TRBV7-2 and J usage is TRBJ2-7; 9 nucleotides align to TRBD2. The CDR3 loop reads CASSPGGAGGNEQYF. DNA of the CDR3: TGTGCCAGCAGCCCTGGGGGAGCGGGGGGAAACGAGCAGTACTTC.